This TCR beta chain was retrieved from a study of early T cells in non-severe SARS-CoV-2 infection. At the level of the study: RNA in bulk from unsorted whole blood was sequenced, and chains were unpaired. The study, taken as a whole, reports: There was a bias toward anti-spike CD8 responses in VDJdb matching, which missed private and CD4 specificities.

This clonotype was seen a handful of times. Its antigen remains unidentified. Each cDNA molecule carried a unique molecular identifier. TCRdb fed the 5' RACE reads into MiXCR, producing one record per CDR3 protein. The sample carries about 81,000 distinct CDR3 sequences, around 6% recorded once. CDR1 is SGHAT, CDR2 FQNNGV, per germline. V was trimmed by 2 bases and J by 0 bases, leaving 11 bases between them. This CDR3 has 16 residues. The chain is built from TRBV11-2 and TRBJ1-3; no firm D call. The sequence came from an adult who was a healthcare worker with PCR-confirmed SARS-CoV-2 infection or an uninfected control (not recorded which). Specimen: whole blood. Here the CDR3 reads CASSLKTPTSGNTIYF. The CDR3 DNA reads TGTGCCAGCAGCTTAAAGACACCCACCTCTGGAAACACCATATATTTT.